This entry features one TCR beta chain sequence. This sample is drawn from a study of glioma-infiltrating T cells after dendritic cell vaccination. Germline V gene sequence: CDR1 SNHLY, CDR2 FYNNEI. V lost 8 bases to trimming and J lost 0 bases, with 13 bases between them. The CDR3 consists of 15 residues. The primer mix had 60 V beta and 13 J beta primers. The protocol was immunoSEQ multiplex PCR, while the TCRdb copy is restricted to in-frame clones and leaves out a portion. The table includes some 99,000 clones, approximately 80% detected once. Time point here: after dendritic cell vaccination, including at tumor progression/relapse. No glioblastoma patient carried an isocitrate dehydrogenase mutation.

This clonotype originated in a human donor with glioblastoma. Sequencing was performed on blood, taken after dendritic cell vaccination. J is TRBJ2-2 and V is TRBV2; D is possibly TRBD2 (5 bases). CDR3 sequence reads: CASLPGFANTGELFF. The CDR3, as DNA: TGTGCCAGCTTACCGGGGTTCGCGAACACCGGGGAGCTGTTTTTT.